One and the same sample provided the 21 T cell receptor beta chains below, sequenced in a study of siplizumab effects on memory and regulatory T cells. The assay was immunoSEQ multiplex PCR, and TCRdb's table has in-frame clones only and misses some. The sample contains 100,000 or so clones, about 93% of which appear only once. The sample taken for sequencing was CD4+ T cells sorted from blood. Receptors were obtained from a human donor in good health.

Here the CDR3 DNA reads TGTGCCAGCAGCGGCCGGGGCGGGGATTCGAATGAGCAGTTCTTC. This codes for CASSGRGGDSNEQFF. The rearrangement uses TRBV4-2 and TRBJ2-1, with a weak D call TRBD2 (6 bases). The germline CDR1 and CDR2 sequences are LGHNA and YNFKEQ. V lost 5 bases and J 7 bases, leaving 18 bases between the germline ends. The CDR3 has 15 residues.

The gene calls are TRBV6-5 and TRBJ1-4; TRBD1 matches at 9 bases. V was clipped by 4 bases and J by 6 bases; unmatched bases: 3. CDR3 size: 14 residues. Germline loops: CDR1 MNHEY, CDR2 SVGAGI. Here the CDR3 DNA reads TGTGCCAGCAGTTTCGGGACAGGGTATGAAAAACTGTTTTTT. Its protein is CASSFGTGYEKLFF.

The chain employs TRBV5-4 and TRBJ2-1; TRBD2 matches 7 bases. Germline V gene sequence: CDR1 SGHNT, CDR2 YYREEE (reference sequence). The CDR3 loop spans 14 amino acids. The J segment lost 6 bases and the V segment lost 4 bases, leaving 7 bases of the junction unmatched. The CDR3, as DNA: TGTGCCAGCAGCAGTGGGACTACCTCCAATGAGCAGTTCTTC. Translating it yields CASSSGTTSNEQFF.

The chain uses TRBV5-4 and TRBJ1-2, with TRBD1 identical over 10 bases. V lost 0 bases to trimming and J lost 4 bases; unmatched junction nucleotides: 9. The CDR3 length is 17 residues. Germline assignment: CDR1 SGHNT and CDR2 YYREEE (reference sequence). DNA of the CDR3: TGTGCCAGCAGCTTGGGACAGGGGGCCCCTTCCCTCTATGGCTACACCTTC. Translation: CASSLGQGAPSLYGYTF.

V is TRBV30 and J is TRBJ1-1; the D is unclear. CDR1 and CDR2 from the germline V gene are GTSNPN and SVGIG (reference sequence). The CDR3 spans 11 residues. Here the CDR3 DNA reads TGTGCTTTTAACAGGAACACTGAAGCTTTCTTT. Protein product: CAFNRNTEAFF.

The rearrangement uses TRBV4-1 and TRBJ1-5; the D gene is possibly TRBD1 (6 bases). The CDR3 has 14 residues. Germline CDR1 and CDR2: MGHRA and YSYEKL. Trimming pared 4 bases from V and 6 bases from J, leaving 13 bases between. CDR3 sequence: CASSPRGWGQPQHF. CDR3 DNA sequence: TGCGCCAGCAGCCCCAGGGGCTGGGGTCAGCCCCAGCATTTT.

The count of this clone is one. This chain connects TRBV9 to TRBJ2-1, with D hard to call. Trimming stripped 0 bases from V and 9 bases from J, with 13 bases between. There are 14 residues in the CDR3. Germline V gene sequence: CDR1 SGDLS, CDR2 YYNGEE. The CDR3 reads CASSVGAIAVEQFF. The CDR3 DNA is TGTGCCAGCAGCGTAGGAGCAATAGCAGTTGAGCAGTTCTTC.

This chain joins TRBV2 and TRBJ2-1; 9 bases are a match to TRBD2. CDR1 is SNHLY and CDR2 is FYNNEI in the germline V gene. The CDR3 sequence is 14 residues long. V was clipped by 2 bases and J by 9 bases; unmatched bases: 5. CDR3 sequence reads: CASSESLAGREQFF. The CDR3 DNA sequence: TGTGCCAGCAGTGAAAGCCTAGCGGGGCGTGAGCAGTTCTTC. Together with reference TRBV2 and TRBJ2-1, the CDR3 gives the full variable domain: EPEVTQTPSHQVTQMGQEVILRCVPISNHLYFYWYRQILGQKVEFLVSFYNNEISEKSEIFDDQFSVERPDGSNFTLKIRSTKLEDSAMYFCASSESLAGREQFFGPGTRLTVL.

The V call is TRBV7-2, the J call TRBJ1-1, with D unclear. This CDR3 is 13 amino acids long. Trimming took off 4 bases at V and 0 bases at J, with 6 bases between the two ends. Germline V gene data show CDR1 as SGHTA and CDR2 as FQGNSA. Here the CDR3 reads CASSSRVNTEAFF. The CDR3 nucleotides are TGTGCCAGCAGCTCTAGGGTGAACACTGAAGCTTTCTTT.

V is TRBV7-3 and J is TRBJ2-1; 13 bases align to TRBD2. Germline V gene data show CDR1 as SGHTA and CDR2 as FQGTGA. The CDR3 has 17 residues. J was trimmed by 8 bases and V by 1 base; bases with no gene match: 8. The CDR3 nucleotides read TGTGCCAGCAGCTTAAAACCGGGACTAGCGGGACTAGATGAGCAGTTCTTC. Translation: CASSLKPGLAGLDEQFF.

The count of this clone is one. The CDR3 DNA reads TGTGCCAGCAGTGGGTCCGGGACTAGCGTCTCCTACGAGCAGTACTTC. Its protein is CASSGSGTSVSYEQYF. The V call is TRBV6-4, the J call TRBJ2-7, with 10 bases matching TRBD2. Germline V lookup: CDR1 MRHNA, CDR2 SNTAGT. V gave up 4 bases and J gave up 0 bases; unmatched junction bases: 6. This CDR3 spans 16 amino acids.

The chain couples TRBV19 to TRBJ1-1; D is unresolved. Germline lookup yields CDR1 LNHDA and CDR2 SQIVND (reference sequence). Trimming left V 7 bases short and J 0 bases short, with 18 bases between. The CDR3 is 16 residues long. CDR3 loop: CASKTMEGRMNTEAFF. The CDR3 nucleotides read TGTGCCAGTAAGACGATGGAAGGCCGTATGAACACTGAAGCTTTCTTT. Full variable domain (rest looked up from reference TRBV19 and TRBJ1-1): DGGITQSPKYLFRKEGQNVTLSCEQNLNHDAMYWYRQDPGQGLRLIYYSQIVNDFQKGDIAEGYSVSREKKESFPLTVTSAQKNPTAFYLCASKTMEGRMNTEAFFGQGTRLTVV.

The rearrangement joins TRBV9 to TRBJ2-5; the D is unclear. The V end was cut by 1 base, the J end by 2 bases, with 6 bases between. The germline V gene has CDR1 SGDLS and CDR2 YYNGEE. The CDR3 loop spans 13 amino acids. The CDR3 coding sequence is TGTGCCAGCAGCGTAAGAGGACAAGAGACCCAGTACTTC. Residues: CASSVRGQETQYF.

The V gene is TRBV15, the J gene TRBJ2-1; a weak D match, TRBD2 (6 bases). The CDR3 is 15 amino acids. Germline assignment: CDR1 LNHNV and CDR2 YYDKDF (reference sequence). The V and J ends lost 8 bases and 1 base respectively, with 15 bases between them. CDR3: CATVSGRESYNEQFF. CDR3 nucleotide sequence: TGTGCCACCGTTTCCGGGAGAGAGTCCTACAATGAGCAGTTCTTC. Supplemented by reference TRBV15 and TRBJ2-1, the full variable domain reads DAMVIQNPRYQVTQFGKPVTLSCSQTLNHNVMYWYQQKSSQAPKLLFHYYDKDFNNEADTPDNFQSRRPNTSFCFLDIRSPGLGDTAMYLCATVSGRESYNEQFFGPGTRLTVL.

J is TRBJ2-2 and V is TRBV7-2; 13 bases match TRBD2. Per the germline V gene, CDR1 is SGHTA and CDR2 is FQGNSA. V trimming: 5 bases; J trimming: 4 bases; junction bases outside the gene matches: 4. This CDR3 has 16 residues. The CDR3 DNA follows: TGTGCCAGCAGCGTGGGACTAGCGGGAAGCACCGGGGAGCTGTTTTTT. It is translated as CASSVGLAGSTGELFF. Using reference TRBV7-2 and TRBJ2-2 for the parts outside the CDR3, the full variable domain is GAGVSQSPSNKVTEKGKDVELRCDPISGHTALYWYRQSLGQGLEFLIYFQGNSAPDKSGLPSDRFSAERTGGSVSTLTIQRTQQEDSAVYLCASSVGLAGSTGELFFGEGSRLTVL.

This clone has just one count. The rearrangement links TRBV6-5 to TRBJ2-1, with D perhaps matching TRBD2 (6 bases). Trimming left V 2 bases short and J 0 bases short, with 8 bases between. The CDR3 contains 15 residues. Per germline, CDR1 MNHEY and CDR2 SVGAGI. This chain's CDR3 is CASSYAGSSYNEQFF. In DNA form, the CDR3 reads TGTGCCAGCAGTTACGCGGGGAGCTCCTACAATGAGCAGTTCTTC.

The rearrangement uses TRBV10-2 and TRBJ2-1; 12 nucleotides agree with TRBD2. Germline V gives CDR1 WSHSY, CDR2 SAAADI. V was clipped by 7 bases and J by 0 bases; unmatched bases: 13. The CDR3 contains 19 residues. DNA of the CDR3: TGCGCCAGCACTAGACTAGCGGGGGCGCCTAGGAGCTCCTACAATGAGCAGTTCTTC. It codes for CASTRLAGAPRSSYNEQFF.

The chain uses TRBV4-3 and TRBJ1-2; D is undetermined. The germline V gene encodes CDR1 LGHNA and CDR2 YSLEER. CDR3 length: 15 residues. With 1 base removed from V and 1 base from J, the gap between germline ends came to 10 bases. The CDR3, as DNA: TGCGCCAGCAGCCAAGGTTCTAACAATAACTATGGCTACACCTTC. It specifies CASSQGSNNNYGYTF.

The V and J genes are TRBV21-1 and TRBJ2-7; TRBD2 is the table's D call, not checked against the DNA. TRBV21-1 is flagged as a pseudogene. The CDR3 loop spans 18 amino acids. CDR3 coding DNA: TGTGCCAGCAGCAAAGCGCTCATGGGGGACGGGAGGGCCTACGAGCAGTACTTC. This translates into CASSKALMGDGRAYEQYF.

The J gene is TRBJ1-5, the V gene TRBV19, with D unclear. This CDR3 contains 16 residues. Germline lookup yields CDR1 LNHDA and CDR2 SQIVND (reference sequence). Trimming left V 7 bases short and J 0 bases short, with 16 bases between. The CDR3 region is CASTDRGSTSNQPQHF. The CDR3 nucleotides read TGTGCCAGTACCGACCGAGGTTCAACTAGCAATCAGCCCCAGCATTTT.

This chain joins TRBV15 and TRBJ2-1, with 7 nucleotides matching TRBD2. The CDR3 covers 13 residues. J lost 7 bases, V lost 4 bases, and 4 bases had no gene match. CDR1 LNHNV and CDR2 YYDKDF come from the germline V gene (reference sequence). The CDR3 DNA reads TGTGCCACCAGCACTGGGGGGGGGAATGAGCAGTTCTTC. This sequence encodes CATSTGGGNEQFF.